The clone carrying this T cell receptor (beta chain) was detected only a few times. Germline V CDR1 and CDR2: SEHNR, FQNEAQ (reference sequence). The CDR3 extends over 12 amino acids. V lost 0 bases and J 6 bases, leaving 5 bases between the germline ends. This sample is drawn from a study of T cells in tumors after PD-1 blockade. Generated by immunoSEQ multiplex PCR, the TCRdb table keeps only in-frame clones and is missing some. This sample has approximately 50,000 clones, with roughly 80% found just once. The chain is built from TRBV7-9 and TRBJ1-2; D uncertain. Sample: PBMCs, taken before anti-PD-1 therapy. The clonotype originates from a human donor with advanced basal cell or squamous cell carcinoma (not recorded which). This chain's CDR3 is CASSLAWDGYTF. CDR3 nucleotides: TGTGCCAGCAGCTTAGCGTGGGATGGCTACACCTTC.